This note documents a single T cell receptor beta chain sequence. The antigen is unknown. This sample is drawn from a study of monozygotic twins with inflammatory bowel disease. The V gene's germline CDR1 is LGHDT and CDR2 YNNKEL (reference sequence). The CDR3 covers 14 residues. TCRdb reanalyzed the 5' RACE reads, giving one entry per CDR3 protein sequence and no DNA. In total, the table holds some 200,000 distinct CDR3 sequences. Study outcomes and limitations: For IBD patients, clonotypes shared with others were fewer than for healthy twins, especially with disease activity.

The V call is TRBV3-1, the J call TRBJ2-7; TCRdb's assignment of TRBD1 cannot be checked, as there is no DNA. The clonotype originates from a human donor with ulcerative colitis or Crohn's disease, or a healthy co-twin of an affected twin (not recorded which). What was sequenced was blood. The CDR3 loop is CASSRRDRGYEQYF.